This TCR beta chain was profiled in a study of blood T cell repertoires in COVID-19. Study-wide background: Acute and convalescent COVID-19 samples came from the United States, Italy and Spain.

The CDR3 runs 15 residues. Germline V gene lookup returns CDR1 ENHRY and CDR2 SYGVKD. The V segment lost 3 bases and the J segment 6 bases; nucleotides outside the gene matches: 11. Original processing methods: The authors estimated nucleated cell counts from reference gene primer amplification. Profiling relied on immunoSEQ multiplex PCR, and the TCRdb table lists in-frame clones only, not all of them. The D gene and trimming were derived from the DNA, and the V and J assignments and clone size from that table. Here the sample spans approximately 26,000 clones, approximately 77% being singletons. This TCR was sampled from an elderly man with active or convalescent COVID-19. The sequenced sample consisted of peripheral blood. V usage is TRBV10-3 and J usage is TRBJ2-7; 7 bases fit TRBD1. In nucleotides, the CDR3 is TGTGCCATCAGTGATAGGGCAGGGGGTGTTGGCGAGCAGTACTTC. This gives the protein CAISDRAGGVGEQYF.